This T cell receptor (beta chain) was documented in a study of cytomegalovirus exposure and HLA in healthy donors. Primers for the PCR totalled 60 Vbeta and 13 Jbeta. Sequenced by immunoSEQ multiplex PCR; TCRdb stores in-frame clones only, minus some. This repertoire includes 200,000 to 250,000 clones. Study-wide results and limits: There was a cluster of highly shared sequence variants that was likely a sequencing artifact.

Regarding this clone: Its antigen remains unidentified.

Germline V gene lookup returns CDR1 LGHNT and CDR2 FRNRAP. The CDR3 is 14 amino acids. Germline trimming cut 1 base from V and 4 bases from J; bases unmatched to any gene: 3. The chain recombines TRBV12-5 with TRBJ1-2; TRBD1 aligns across 7 bases. This sequence originates from a woman aged 30 to 39 in good health and CMV-seropositive. Sequenced input: PBMCs. In DNA, the CDR3 is TGTGCTAGTGGTTTGGGACAGGGTGGCTATGGCTACACCTTC. Encoded protein: CASGLGQGGYGYTF.